Shown below are 32 T cell receptor beta chains from a single sample sequenced in a study of neoadjuvant anti-PD-1 for oral cavity cancer. Generated by immunoSEQ multiplex PCR, the TCRdb table keeps only in-frame clones and is missing some. The sample has about 15,000 clones, 65% to 70% seen once. This specimen consisted of PBMCs, obtained before nivolumab (anti-PD-1) treatment. The source of these receptors is a person aged 35-80 years with oral cavity squamous cell carcinoma.

The genes are TRBV15 and TRBJ1-2; D uncertain. This CDR3 contains 11 residues. Germline CDR1 and CDR2: LNHNV and YYDKDF (reference sequence). The CDR3 here is CGSPFNYGYTF. CDR3 nucleotides: TGTGGGTCGCCCTTTAACTATGGCTACACCTTC.

The J gene is TRBJ2-7, the V gene TRBV11-2, with TRBD1 matching 10 bases. CDR1 and CDR2 (germline): SGHAT, FQNNGV. The CDR3 has 13 residues. V shed 5 bases, J shed 5 bases, and the junction held 3 bases outside the gene matches. CDR3 nucleotide sequence: TGTGCCAGCAGCCCGGGACAGGGGAACGAGCAGTACTTC. It specifies CASSPGQGNEQYF. The full variable domain, rest sourced from reference TRBV11-2 and TRBJ2-7, is EAGVAQSPRYKIIEKRQSVAFWCNPISGHATLYWYQQILGQGPKLLIQFQNNGVVDDSQLPKDRFSAERLKGVDSTLKIQPAKLEDSAVYLCASSPGQGNEQYFGPGTRLTVT.

This clone was counted once. CDR3 sequence: CASSFWNTEAFF. The DNA for the CDR3 is TGTGCCAGCAGCTTCTGGAACACTGAAGCTTTCTTT. The chain employs TRBV11-2 and TRBJ1-1; D uncertain. V lost 3 bases and J 1 base, leaving 3 bases between the germline ends. The germline gives CDR1 SGHAT, CDR2 FQNNGV. CDR3 length: 12 amino acids.

The chain links TRBV27 to TRBJ1-6; D gene uncertain. Germline V CDR1 and CDR2: MNHEY, SMNVEV (reference sequence). The CDR3 sequence is 15 residues long. V was pared by 4 bases and J by 2 bases, with 9 bases between. The CDR3 DNA reads TGTGCCAGCAGTTACAGTGCCACCTATAATTCACCCCTCCACTTT. Residues: CASSYSATYNSPLHF.

This chain joins TRBV19 and TRBJ1-4; D uncertain. From germline, CDR1 is LNHDA and CDR2 SQIVND (reference sequence). The CDR3 is 13 amino acids. V was pared by 6 bases and J by 4 bases, with 9 bases between. CDR3 residues: CASSDQINEKLFF. CDR3 coding DNA: TGTGCCAGTAGCGACCAGATTAATGAAAAACTGTTTTTT.

The chain uses TRBV7-2 and TRBJ1-1, with TRBD1 identical over 7 bases. This CDR3 region has 16 residues. Germline V gene lookup returns CDR1 SGHTA and CDR2 FQGNSA. After removal of 5 bases from V and 0 bases from J, the junction contained 9 bases not matched to a gene. This chain's CDR3 is CASSRQGQSMNTEAFF. The CDR3 DNA reads TGTGCCAGCAGCAGACAGGGACAGAGTATGAACACTGAAGCTTTCTTT.

This clone was observed once. The chain recombines TRBV28 with TRBJ2-7; TRBD1 might be the D (7 bases). V was clipped by 1 base and J by 4 bases, with 17 bases between them. Germline CDR1 MDHEN, CDR2 SYDVKM. This CDR3 spans 16 amino acids. CDR3 loop: CASSLYGGGDRYEQYF. The CDR3 DNA follows: TGTGCCAGCAGTTTATATGGGGGCGGGGACAGATACGAGCAGTACTTC.

The V gene is TRBV29-1, the J gene TRBJ2-1; D tentatively reads TRBD1 or TRBD2 (5 bases each). This CDR3 is built from 16 residues. Looked up from germline, CDR1 is SQVTM and CDR2 is ANQGSEA. V was clipped by 1 base and J by 7 bases, with 20 bases between them. Here the CDR3 DNA reads TGCAGCGTTGAAGGGGGCCCCCGAGGGAGAGATAATGAGCAGTTCTTC. This sequence encodes CSVEGGPRGRDNEQFF.

The gene calls are TRBV28 and TRBJ2-7; maybe TRBD2 (5 bases). The CDR3 is 12 amino acids. Trimming pared 5 bases from V and 2 bases from J, leaving 7 bases between. The germline gives CDR1 MDHEN, CDR2 SYDVKM. CDR3 sequence: CASSVGTYEQYF. CDR3 DNA: TGTGCCAGCAGTGTCGGGACCTACGAGCAGTACTTC.

J is TRBJ2-7 and V is TRBV5-1; D may be TRBD1 (7 bases). The ends were cut back, 7 bases at V and 2 bases at J, with 16 bases in the middle. Germline-derived CDR1 and CDR2 are SGHRS and YFSETQ. The CDR3 length is 14 residues. The CDR3 loop reads CASVGGTGAYEQYF. The CDR3 coding sequence is TGCGCCAGCGTCGGGGGAACAGGGGCCTACGAGCAGTACTTC.

The chain is built from TRBV29-1 and TRBJ2-3; 13 bases are shared with TRBD2. Per the germline V gene, CDR1 is SQVTM and CDR2 is ANQGSEA. This CDR3 comprises 15 residues. Trimming cost V 4 bases and J 5 bases; bases outside gene matches: 6. CDR3 in amino acids: CSVVGLAGKEDTQYF. DNA for the CDR3: TGCAGCGTTGTGGGACTAGCGGGAAAGGAAGATACGCAGTATTTT.

The chain joins TRBV28 to TRBJ1-5, with TRBD1 as a possible D gene (5 bases). V dropped 5 bases and J dropped 3 bases, with 14 bases sitting between them. CDR3 size: 15 residues. CDR1 and CDR2 from the germline V gene are MDHEN and SYDVKM. CDR3 in amino acids: CASSPASGPNQPQHF. The CDR3 DNA reads as TGTGCCAGCAGTCCGGCTTCGGGACCCAATCAGCCCCAGCATTTT.

The chain carries TRBV12-5 and TRBJ2-3; D perhaps matches TRBD2 (6 bases). The CDR3 sequence is 13 residues long. Trimming removed 9 bases from V and 1 base from J, with 11 bases in between. Germline lookup yields CDR1 LGHNT and CDR2 FRNRAP. The chain's CDR3 is CASLASGTDTQYF. The CDR3 DNA reads as TGTGCTAGCCTAGCGAGCGGCACAGATACGCAGTATTTT.

The rearrangement joins TRBV30 to TRBJ1-2; unclear D gene. This CDR3 has 12 amino acids. The germline V gene has CDR1 GTSNPN and CDR2 SVGIG (reference sequence). Trimming took 5 bases from V and 2 from J, leaving 9 bases between them. The CDR3, as DNA: TGTGCCTGGGCCCGGGGAAACTATGGCTACACCTTC. Protein sequence: CAWARGNYGYTF.

This clone was detected a few times. The rearrangement uses TRBV28 and TRBJ2-3; TRBD2 might be the D (5 bases). V gave up 5 bases and J gave up 2 bases, with 14 bases separating them. CDR3 length: 15 amino acids. Germline V CDR1 and CDR2: MDHEN, SYDVKM. CDR3: CASSRREFNTDTQYF. CDR3 DNA sequence: TGTGCCAGCAGTAGAAGGGAGTTTAACACAGATACGCAGTATTTT.

Here the CDR3 reads CASSRSGQPNYGYTF. The CDR3 region has the DNA TGTGCCAGCTCACGCTCGGGACAGCCTAACTATGGCTACACCTTC. The chain employs TRBV18 and TRBJ1-2; TRBD1 agrees at 7 bases. The germline V gene has CDR1 KGHSH and CDR2 LQKENI. CDR3 size: 15 residues. Trimming cost V 4 bases and J 0 bases; bases outside gene matches: 5.

By share of the sample, this clone is medium-sized. The gene calls are TRBV30 and TRBJ2-6; D possibly corresponds to TRBD2 (5 bases). The V end was cut by 3 bases, the J end by 0 bases, with 9 bases between. The CDR3 runs 15 residues. Germline loops: CDR1 GTSNPN, CDR2 SVGIG (reference sequence). CDR3 residues: CAWREDGSGANVLTF. The CDR3 coding sequence is TGTGCCTGGAGGGAGGACGGCTCTGGGGCCAACGTCCTGACTTTC.

This clone was seen once. The V and J genes are TRBV19 and TRBJ2-3; D unresolved. The germline V and J ends were trimmed by 7 bases and 1 base, with 12 bases remaining between them. The CDR3 extends over 14 amino acids. CDR1 LNHDA and CDR2 SQIVND come from the germline V gene (reference sequence). CDR3 nucleotide sequence: TGTGCCAGTAATGTCGGTTACGGCACAGATACGCAGTATTTT. Translation gives CASNVGYGTDTQYF.

V and J are TRBV5-4 and TRBJ2-3; TRBD1 matches at 8 bases. The CDR3 consists of 17 residues. CDR1 and CDR2 (germline): SGHNT, YYREEE (reference sequence). With 4 bases clipped from V and 0 bases from J, the junction kept 10 bases outside the gene matches. The CDR3 spells CASSPGTGDFSTDTQYF. CDR3 DNA: TGTGCCAGCAGCCCCGGGACAGGTGACTTTAGCACAGATACGCAGTATTTT.

CDR3 in DNA: TGCGCCAGCAGCCTTACCGGGACCTACAATGAGCAGTTCTTC. It encodes CASSLTGTYNEQFF. The V call is TRBV4-1, the J call TRBJ2-1; tentatively, D is TRBD2 (5 bases). V lost 4 bases to trimming and J lost 2 bases, with 9 bases between them. CDR3 length: 14 amino acids. Germline CDR1 reads MGHRA; CDR2 reads YSYEKL.

V usage is TRBV19 and J usage is TRBJ2-6, with 9 nucleotides matching TRBD1. The V gene's germline CDR1 is LNHDA and CDR2 SQIVND (reference sequence). V was clipped by 5 bases and J by 3 bases; unmatched bases: 8. The CDR3 consists of 17 residues. CDR3 bases: TGTGCCAGTAGTGGGGACAGGGCTAAGGGTGGGGCCAACGTCCTGACTTTC. Protein sequence: CASSGDRAKGGANVLTF.

The chain couples TRBV28 to TRBJ2-1; 7 nucleotides match TRBD2. J gave up 7 bases and V 7 bases, and 13 bases lay outside the gene matches. Germline V gives CDR1 MDHEN, CDR2 SYDVKM. The CDR3 is 15 residues long. CDR3 bases: TGTGCCAGCACCCTTGGAGGGGCGGGGGAGAATGAGCAGTTCTTC. Its translation: CASTLGGAGENEQFF.

The chain is built from TRBV11-3 and TRBJ2-1, with D tentatively TRBD1 or TRBD2 (5 bases each). With 0 bases removed from V and 5 bases from J, the gap between germline ends came to 11 bases. This CDR3 has 15 residues. CDR1 is SGHNT, CDR2 YENEEA, per germline. This chain's CDR3 is CASSLDPGPHNEQFF. In DNA, the CDR3 is TGTGCCAGCAGCTTAGACCCGGGACCCCACAATGAGCAGTTCTTC.

This chain connects TRBV27 to TRBJ2-6, with TRBD2 as a possible D gene (6 bases). Germline V CDR1 and CDR2: MNHEY, SMNVEV (reference sequence). The CDR3 contains 17 residues. Trimming left V 3 bases short and J 3 bases short, with 15 bases between. CDR3 in DNA: TGTGCCAGCAGTTTTGGTCGCGGGGCGGGTGGGGCCAACGTCCTGACTTTC. Its protein product is CASSFGRGAGGANVLTF.

The genes are TRBV9 and TRBJ1-4, with 8 bases fitting TRBD1. V shed 4 bases and J 7 bases; nucleotides not matched to a gene: 9. Germline values: CDR1 SGDLS, CDR2 YYNGEE. CDR3 length: 15 residues. CDR3 residues: CASSTQGARGEKLFF. The CDR3 DNA sequence: TGTGCCAGCAGCACCCAGGGGGCGCGAGGTGAAAAACTGTTTTTT.

V usage is TRBV10-3 and J usage is TRBJ2-7; tentative D call: TRBD2 (6 bases). V was cut by 7 bases and J by 5 bases, with 18 bases left in between. The germline gives CDR1 ENHRY, CDR2 SYGVKD. The CDR3 spans 14 residues. CDR3 nucleotide sequence: TGTGCCATCATGACAAGTCGGGAGAGGAACGAGCAGTACTTC. As protein: CAIMTSRERNEQYF.

The chain has TRBV6-5 and TRBJ1-2; tentatively, D is TRBD1 (5 bases). The germline gives CDR1 MNHEY, CDR2 SVGAGI. The CDR3 extends over 15 amino acids. V was trimmed by 10 bases and J by 0 bases, leaving 18 bases between them. DNA of the CDR3: TGTGCCACCCTTTCCCCAGGGACCTCTAACTATGGCTACACCTTC. As protein: CATLSPGTSNYGYTF.

This rearrangement joins TRBV2 to TRBJ1-5; 11 bases match TRBD1. The CDR3 is made up of 15 amino acids. V gave up 6 bases and J gave up 7 bases; unmatched junction bases: 8. Germline values: CDR1 SNHLY, CDR2 FYNNEI. The CDR3 region has the DNA TGTGCCAGCAGAGGACAGGGGGCGCCGGGCCAGCCCCAGCATTTT. Amino acid sequence: CASRGQGAPGQPQHF.

The CDR3 DNA sequence: TGCGCCAGCAGCCTGGGACTTAAAACAGATACGCAGTATTTT. Encoded protein: CASSLGLKTDTQYF. V usage is TRBV4-1 and J usage is TRBJ2-3, with D maybe TRBD2 (6 bases). The CDR3 has 14 residues. Per the germline V gene, CDR1 is MGHRA and CDR2 is YSYEKL. V was cut by 4 bases and J by 3 bases, with 11 bases left in between.

This clone was observed a handful of times. V usage is TRBV5-4 and J usage is TRBJ1-5, with D unresolved. CDR3 length: 13 residues. Looked up from germline, CDR1 is SGHNT and CDR2 is YYREEE (reference sequence). Between the trimmed V and J ends, which lost 3 bases and 6 bases, there was a span of 10 bases. CDR3 sequence (DNA): TGTGCCAGCAGCTCTGGGCGGGGTCAGCCCCAGCATTTT. Its translation is CASSSGRGQPQHF. Full variable domain (remainder filled in from reference TRBV5-4 and TRBJ1-5): ETGVTQSPTHLIKTRGQQVTLRCSSQSGHNTVSWYQQALGQGPQFIFQYYREEENGRGNFPPRFSGLQFPNYSSELNVNALELDDSALYLCASSSGRGQPQHFGDGTRLSIL.

The chain employs TRBV10-3 and TRBJ2-5; 7 nucleotides match TRBD2. Looked up from germline, CDR1 is ENHRY and CDR2 is SYGVKD. This CDR3 spans 16 amino acids. The J segment lost 2 bases and the V segment lost 2 bases, leaving 8 bases of the junction unmatched. The CDR3 loop reads CAISEPLGRGQETQYF. CDR3 coding DNA: TGTGCCATCAGTGAGCCTTTGGGGCGGGGGCAAGAGACCCAGTACTTC.

This clone was detected only a few times. This chain joins TRBV15 and TRBJ1-4; tentatively, D is TRBD1 (5 bases). Germline-derived CDR1 and CDR2 are LNHNV and YYDKDF (reference sequence). The CDR3 contains 14 residues. V lost 8 bases to trimming and J lost 6 bases, with 16 bases between them. CDR3 sequence: CATHLGGQDEKLFF. The CDR3 DNA reads TGTGCCACCCACCTCGGGGGTCAGGATGAAAAACTGTTTTTT.